Sequencing of this T cell receptor beta chain was carried out in a study of blood T cell repertoires in COVID-19. Study in general: Some COVID-19 samples were acute and others convalescent; all came from the United States, Italy and Spain. The analysed material was cDNA or gDNA that came from T cells, B-cell-depleted T cells, or PBMCs.

As originally analysed: Reference gene primer amplification gave estimated nucleated cell counts. Sequencing was performed with immunoSEQ multiplex PCR; in TCRdb, only in-frame clones are kept and a portion is missing. For V, J and clone size, that table is used; D and trimming come from the DNA. This sample carries nearly 110,000 clones, 70% to 80% of them seen once, and the ten largest clones take 0.9%. The material sequenced was peripheral blood. The clonotype was recovered from a human donor with acute or convalescent COVID-19. The donor label of this sample is uncertain.

The CDR3 reads CASSSRQALEGYTF. The CDR3 DNA sequence: TGTGCCAGCAGCTCGAGACAGGCCTTGGAAGGCTACACCTTC. The genes are TRBV7-9 and TRBJ1-2, with D possibly TRBD1 on 6 matching bases. Between the trimmed V and J ends, which lost 4 bases and 8 bases, there was a span of 17 bases. Germline V gives CDR1 SEHNR, CDR2 FQNEAQ (reference sequence). This CDR3 region has 14 residues.